The 9 T cell receptor beta chains below all came from one sample that was sequenced in a study of T cells in Graves' hyperthyroidism and ophthalmopathy (dated by TCRdb to the late 2010s). The library was produced with multiplex PCR. The instrument given in TCRdb is Illumina HiSeq 2000. The TCR beta CDR3 regions were amplified from RNA transcripts. The first round of RT-PCR for the TCR CDR3 was performed with the HTBI primer set and the Qiagen OneStep RT-PCR kit. In TCRdb, the public reads were trimmed at Q25 with fastp and aligned with MiXCR, with productive beta chains retained. Identical CDR3 proteins give one entry, which carries the most common genes and DNA. The sample profile shows around 690,000 distinct CDR3 sequences; around a sixth of them were found once. The ten biggest clones cover about 16% of the sample. Material for sequencing was blood. The receptors derive from a man aged 45 to 65 with Graves' hyperthyroidism.

Comments on this clonotype: A much bigger clone sits one base away, suggesting this may be a read error. The chain couples TRBV19 to TRBJ1-1; no reliable D call. Germline V gene data show CDR1 as LNHDA and CDR2 as SQIVND (reference sequence). The CDR3 length is 15 residues. The V gene lost 3 bases and the J gene lost 1 base, with 12 bases spanning the gap. Here the CDR3 DNA reads TGTGCCAGTAGTATTGTGTTCAGAGCGAACACTGAAGCTTTCTTT. The encoded protein is CASSIVFRANTEAFF.

This clonotype was observed at least ten times. V usage is TRBV24-1 and J usage is TRBJ2-2; 8 positions match TRBD2. The CDR3 has 14 amino acids. V lost 7 bases to trimming and J lost 7 bases; unmatched junction nucleotides: 7. Germline-derived CDR1 and CDR2 are KGHDR and SFDVKD. The CDR3 is CATSSGSWSGELFF. The CDR3 region has the DNA TGTGCCACCAGCAGCGGGAGCTGGAGCGGGGAGCTGTTTTTT.

Ten or more counts support this clonotype. The CDR3 loop reads CASSPPRVSGRAFEQYF. The CDR3 bases are TGTGCCAGCAGTCCTCCTAGGGTTAGCGGGAGGGCCTTCGAGCAGTACTTC. V usage is TRBV12-3 or TRBV12-4 and J usage is TRBJ2-7; 11 bases line up with TRBD2. The length of the CDR3 is 17 residues. After removal of 5 bases from V and 6 bases from J, the junction contained 15 bases not matched to a gene.

This clonotype has a count of ten or more. This chain joins TRBV27 and TRBJ1-4; the match to TRBD1 covers 7 bases. This CDR3 spans 15 amino acids. CDR1 MNHEY and CDR2 SMNVEV come from the germline V gene (reference sequence). Unmatched junction bases numbered 10, after V lost 5 bases and J lost 7 bases. DNA for the CDR3: TGTGCCAGCAGTCCTTCGAGGGACAGATTTGAAAAACTGTTTTTT. This encodes CASSPSRDRFEKLFF.

This clonotype appeared a few times. The rearrangement joins TRBV28 to TRBJ2-5; TRBD1 agrees at 9 bases. CDR3 size: 16 residues. V dropped 6 bases and J dropped 7; count of bases not matched to a gene: 15. Germline values: CDR1 MDHEN, CDR2 SYDVKM. CDR3 DNA: TGTGCCAGCAGCACCACCGGGACAGGGAGAAAGGTGACCCAGTACTTC. Its protein is CASSTTGTGRKVTQYF.

The genes are TRBV28 and TRBJ2-7; TRBD2 matches at 8 bases. The length of the CDR3 is 16 residues. Unmatched junction bases numbered 17, after V lost 7 bases and J lost 6 bases. Germline V lookup: CDR1 MDHEN, CDR2 SYDVKM. The chain's CDR3 is CASIPLESGSSGEQYF. CDR3 nucleotides: TGTGCCAGCATCCCTTTGGAGAGCGGGAGTTCCGGCGAGCAGTACTTC.

This clonotype occurred many times. The chain joins TRBV12-3 or TRBV12-4 to TRBJ1-1; no clear D. Between the trimmed V and J ends, which lost 6 bases and 14 bases, there was a span of 19 bases. The CDR3 consists of 12 residues. CDR3 DNA: TGTGCCAGCAGGCGTTATGGACCGGGTTACTTCTTT. This translates into CASRRYGPGYFF.

J is TRBJ2-5 and V is TRBV4-1; the D gene is possibly TRBD1 (6 bases). Germline V CDR1 and CDR2: MGHRA, YSYEKL. Trimming left V 1 base short and J 2 bases short, with 23 bases between. The CDR3 has 19 amino acids. CDR3: CASSQVDNSYRAQQETQYF. Here the CDR3 DNA reads TGCGCCAGCAGCCAAGTCGATAATTCTTACAGGGCCCAGCAAGAGACCCAGTACTTC.

A few counts support this clonotype. The chain is built from TRBV6-2 or TRBV6-3 and TRBJ2-1, with 9 positions matching TRBD1. V lost 8 bases to trimming and J lost 7 bases; unmatched junction nucleotides: 9. CDR1 and CDR2 from the germline V gene are MNHEY and SVGEGT. The CDR3 spans 14 residues. CDR3 sequence (DNA): TGTGCCAGCGGGCAGGGACAGGGTTTTAATGAGCAGTTCTTC. Its protein product is CASGQGQGFNEQFF.